This TCR beta chain was documented in a study of human T cells and chemical hapten exposure. Study context: For sensitization, 2% DPC was applied to a roughly 2 cm by roughly 2 cm patch of upper inner arm skin. Whole-study results and caveats: Expanded TCRs created a significantly greater count of big CDR3 similarity clusters than controls did.

Indicated time point: patch test 1, 2 weeks after DPC sensitization. The treatment is: therapeutic diphenylcyclopropenone sensitization with weekly scalp DPC. The starting material, unfractionated whole blood, was used for total RNA extraction. TCRdb itself ran the RACE reads through MiXCR, one entry per CDR3 protein. The sample records 150,000 or so distinct CDR3 sequences, 14% being singletons. This CDR3 spans 14 amino acids. Trimming cost V 3 bases and J 1 base; bases outside gene matches: 2. About this clonotype itself: Its antigen is not identified.

The sample in question was whole blood, obtained in connection with sensitization to the hapten diphenylcyclopropenone (DPC). The chain has TRBV12-3 or TRBV12-4 and TRBJ1-1; 7 bases are shared with TRBD1. The receptor was isolated from a woman aged 25 to 45 with alopecia areata. Some clones in this sample may be carry-over from other donors' samples. This chain's CDR3 is CASSFGTANTEAFF. CDR3 sequence (DNA): TGTGCCAGCAGTTTCGGGACAGCGAACACTGAAGCTTTCTTT.